The 27 T cell receptor beta chains below were found in one sample sequenced in a study of blood T cell repertoires in COVID-19. Using immunoSEQ multiplex PCR, the repertoire was profiled, and TCRdb retains in-frame clones only, with some absent. Of some 300,000 clones detected, under 90% appear once; the ten largest clones hold roughly 2.9%. Sequencing was performed on PBMCs or T cells enriched from blood (not recorded which). Receptor source: a woman aged 50 to 60 who had been exposed to COVID-19.

The J gene is TRBJ1-6, the V gene TRBV13, with TRBD1 as a possible D gene (5 bases). Germline lookup yields CDR1 PRHDT and CDR2 FYEKMQ (reference sequence). The ends were cut back, 2 bases at V and 9 bases at J, with 14 bases in the middle. This CDR3 is 15 amino acids long. The CDR3 loop is CASSLRGGWSSPLHF. The CDR3 region has the DNA TGTGCCAGCAGCTTACGGGGGGGATGGAGTTCACCCCTCCACTTT.

This clone has just one count. The chain employs TRBV25-1 and TRBJ2-7; the D gene is possibly TRBD2 (5 bases). The CDR3 runs to 11 residues. Between the trimmed V and J ends, which lost 7 bases and 4 bases, there was a span of 8 bases. Germline CDR1 reads MGHDK; CDR2 reads SYGVNS. CDR3 in amino acids: CASNWEYEQYF. The CDR3 bases are TGTGCCAGCAATTGGGAGTACGAGCAGTACTTC.

The chain uses TRBV15 and TRBJ2-7; D is possibly TRBD1 (5 bases). The CDR3 is 16 residues long. V was shortened by 0 bases and J by 3 bases, with 15 bases between the two germline ends. The V gene's germline CDR1 is LNHNV and CDR2 YYDKDF (reference sequence). CDR3: CATSRDTTASGYEQYF. The CDR3 coding sequence is TGTGCCACCAGCAGAGATACGACAGCGTCAGGCTACGAGCAGTACTTC.

The J gene is TRBJ2-5, the V gene TRBV18; 10 bases align to TRBD1. Germline-derived CDR1 and CDR2 are KGHSH and LQKENI. The junction had 10 bases not matched to a gene; V was cut back by 1 base and J by 5 bases. The CDR3 totals 17 residues. The CDR3 DNA reads TGTGCCAGCTCACCACGGAATGACAGGGGGCGCAGGGAGACCCAGTACTTC. It is translated as CASSPRNDRGRRETQYF.

The V and J genes are TRBV2 and TRBJ2-2, with D tentatively TRBD2 (6 bases). Trimming removed 9 bases from V and 6 bases from J, with 17 bases in between. Germline V gives CDR1 SNHLY, CDR2 FYNNEI. This CDR3 region has 14 residues. The DNA for the CDR3 is TGTGCCAGTACGTTGGGGGGAATGTCCGGGGAGCTGTTTTTT. Translating it yields CASTLGGMSGELFF.

The CDR3 DNA sequence: TGTGCCAGCTCACCACAAGGAGCGGGGGGGTTCGAGCAGTACTTC. Residues: CASSPQGAGGFEQYF. This chain connects TRBV18 to TRBJ2-7; 10 nucleotides match TRBD2. CDR3 length: 15 residues. The V segment lost 1 base and the J segment 6 bases; nucleotides outside the gene matches: 6. CDR1 is KGHSH and CDR2 is LQKENI in the germline V gene.

The rearrangement joins TRBV6-1 to TRBJ1-1; 11 positions match TRBD1. The J segment lost 4 bases and the V segment lost 1 base, leaving 2 bases of the junction unmatched. CDR1 and CDR2 from the germline V gene are MNHNS and SASEGT. The CDR3 consists of 15 residues. The CDR3 sequence: CASSEGGTGGTEAFF. The CDR3 bases are TGTGCCAGCAGTGAAGGAGGGACAGGGGGCACTGAAGCTTTCTTT.

The chain joins TRBV4-1 to TRBJ1-2; D uncertain. V dropped 4 bases and J dropped 5 bases, with 17 bases sitting between them. The germline V gene encodes CDR1 MGHRA and CDR2 YSYEKL. This CDR3 comprises 15 residues. Written as DNA, the CDR3 is TGCGCCAGCAGCCCATCGGTTAGGGAGGCGTATGGCTACACCTTC. This codes for CASSPSVREAYGYTF.

V usage is TRBV18 and J usage is TRBJ1-2; no clear D gene. Trimming took 4 bases from V and 6 from J, leaving 9 bases between them. The germline gives CDR1 KGHSH, CDR2 LQKENI. This CDR3 spans 12 amino acids. This CDR3 reads CASSRQNNGYTF. In DNA, the CDR3 is TGTGCCAGCTCACGGCAGAATAATGGCTACACCTTC.

This clone occurred a few times. The V call is TRBV6-2 or TRBV6-3, the J call TRBJ2-2; D is possibly TRBD1 (6 bases). Germline loops: CDR1 MNHEY, CDR2 SVGEGT. Trimming shortened V by 6 bases and J by 0 bases, and 11 bases separated the two germline ends. This CDR3 is built from 15 residues. The CDR3 protein is CASSLGHSNTGELFF. CDR3 DNA sequence: TGTGCCAGCAGCTTGGGACATTCGAACACCGGGGAGCTGTTTTTT.

The rearrangement joins TRBV19 to TRBJ1-1; 11 bases map to TRBD1. The ends lost 4 bases at V and 4 bases at J; junction bases unmatched: 5. The CDR3 extends over 15 amino acids. The V gene's germline CDR1 is LNHDA and CDR2 SQIVND (reference sequence). CDR3 bases: TGTGCCAGTAGTACGAGGACAGGGGGCCGCACTGAAGCTTTCTTT. Its protein is CASSTRTGGRTEAFF.

The CDR3, as DNA: TGTGCCAGCAGCTTCGTGGGACAATCACAGGGGGCTCACTATGGCTACACCTTC. Its protein is CASSFVGQSQGAHYGYTF. The chain employs TRBV7-2 and TRBJ1-2; 9 positions agree with TRBD1. Trimming removed 3 bases from V and 3 bases from J; junction bases left unmatched: 14. Germline V gene sequence: CDR1 SGHTA, CDR2 FQGNSA. The CDR3 contains 18 residues. The full variable domain, with the rest looked up from reference TRBV7-2 and TRBJ1-2, is GAGVSQSPSNKVTEKGKDVELRCDPISGHTALYWYRQSLGQGLEFLIYFQGNSAPDKSGLPSDRFSAERTGGSVSTLTIQRTQQEDSAVYLCASSFVGQSQGAHYGYTFGSGTRLTVV.

Many counts were recorded for this clone. The V gene is TRBV28, the J gene TRBJ1-2; TRBD1 aligns across 12 bases. The CDR3 spans 18 residues. With 6 bases clipped from V and 3 bases from J, the junction kept 14 bases outside the gene matches. Per germline, CDR1 MDHEN and CDR2 SYDVKM. CDR3 sequence reads: CASRPRPGQGAKDYGYTF. CDR3 nucleotides: TGTGCCAGCAGACCCCGGCCGGGACAGGGGGCAAAGGACTATGGCTACACCTTC.

This clone was seen a few times. The chain recombines TRBV5-1 with TRBJ1-2; D gene uncertain. Per germline, CDR1 SGHRS and CDR2 YFSETQ. Trimming removed 2 bases from V and 4 bases from J, with 9 bases in between. This CDR3 is built from 13 residues. This chain's CDR3 is CASSFSQAYGYTF. CDR3 sequence (DNA): TGCGCCAGCAGCTTTTCTCAGGCCTATGGCTACACCTTC.

The chain joins TRBV3-1 (or the pseudogene TRBV3-2) to TRBJ1-1, with 8 positions matching TRBD1. Trimming removed 5 bases from V and 4 bases from J; junction bases left unmatched: 3. This CDR3 contains 13 residues. In germline, CDR1 is LGHDT, CDR2 YNNKEL (reference sequence). The CDR3 loop is CASSDRGRTEAFF. CDR3 in DNA: TGTGCCAGCAGCGACAGGGGTCGCACTGAAGCTTTCTTT.

This clone appeared a few times. The chain employs TRBV25-1 and TRBJ1-1; no reliable D call. Germline CDR1 is MGHDK and CDR2 is SYGVNS. Trimming took off 7 bases at V and 11 bases at J, with 17 bases between the two ends. This CDR3 region has 12 residues. For the CDR3, the DNA is TGTGCCAGCACCGGGGATAGGGCCCTGGCTTTCTTT. The encoded protein is CASTGDRALAFF.

This rearrangement joins TRBV4-2 to TRBJ1-6, with TRBD1 as a possible D gene (5 bases). The CDR3 runs to 14 residues. Germline loops: CDR1 LGHNA, CDR2 YNFKEQ. The ends were cut back, 3 bases at V and 10 bases at J, with 13 bases in the middle. The CDR3 is CASSQPGGDSPLHF. CDR3 bases: TGTGCCAGCAGCCAGCCCGGAGGGGACTCACCCCTCCACTTT.

The V gene is TRBV6-5, the J gene TRBJ2-5, with D possibly matching TRBD2 (6 bases). CDR3 length: 14 residues. Trimming removed 6 bases from V and 7 bases from J, with 18 bases in between. Germline lookup yields CDR1 MNHEY and CDR2 SVGAGI. CDR3 in DNA: TGTGCCAGCAGAATACCGGGACTCCACTCGACCCAGTACTTC. This translates into CASRIPGLHSTQYF.

The chain joins TRBV4-1 to TRBJ1-5; TRBD1 matches at 7 bases. This CDR3 is built from 15 residues. The V gene end was trimmed by 0 bases and the J gene end by 5 bases; junction bases not matched to a gene: 4. Germline V lookup: CDR1 MGHRA, CDR2 YSYEKL. The CDR3 nucleotides are TGCGCCAGCAGCCAAGAACAGGGGACGTATCAGCCCCAGCATTTT. Amino acids: CASSQEQGTYQPQHF.

The chain has TRBV10-3 and TRBJ1-2; TRBD1 matches 7 bases. The CDR3 extends over 14 amino acids. Germline CDR1 is ENHRY and CDR2 is SYGVKD. V lost 6 bases, J lost 2 bases, and 6 bases stayed unmatched. The CDR3 coding sequence is TGTGCCATCAGGCTGGGGGACAGCAACTATGGCTACACCTTC. Residues: CAIRLGDSNYGYTF.

The sample holds one count of this clone. The rearrangement links TRBV7-6 to TRBJ2-1, with 8 bases aligning to TRBD2. V shed 6 bases and J 0 bases; nucleotides not matched to a gene: 16. This CDR3 is 19 amino acids long. The V gene's germline CDR1 is SGHVS and CDR2 FNYEAQ. CDR3 sequence (DNA): TGTGCCAGCAGTAGCCCCCGAACTAGCGGAACAGTCTCCTACAATGAGCAGTTCTTC. It encodes CASSSPRTSGTVSYNEQFF.

CDR3 nucleotide sequence: TGTGCCAGCTCATTTACTAGCGGGCGTAACTCTTTCTACGAGCAGTACTTC. It codes for CASSFTSGRNSFYEQYF. The chain links TRBV18 to TRBJ2-7; 9 bases agree with TRBD2. This CDR3 has 17 amino acids. V shed 5 bases and J 3 bases; nucleotides not matched to a gene: 14. Germline V gene data show CDR1 as KGHSH and CDR2 as LQKENI.

V and J are TRBV29-1 and TRBJ2-7; D unresolved. CDR3 length: 11 amino acids. V lost 4 bases and J 3 bases, leaving 7 bases between the germline ends. Germline V CDR1 and CDR2: SQVTM, ANQGSEA. The CDR3 here is CSVVLFYEQYF. In nucleotides, the CDR3 is TGCAGCGTTGTCCTGTTCTACGAGCAGTACTTC.

V gene TRBV19 combines with J gene TRBJ2-7; no definite D call. This CDR3 is 15 amino acids long. Germline loops: CDR1 LNHDA, CDR2 SQIVND (reference sequence). V was shortened by 1 base and J by 4 bases, with 14 bases between the two germline ends. The CDR3 loop reads CASSIVFSSVYEQYF. CDR3 nucleotide sequence: TGTGCCAGTAGTATAGTATTTTCCTCGGTGTACGAGCAGTACTTC.

The genes are TRBV7-6 and TRBJ2-5; 12 bases fit TRBD1. The germline V gene encodes CDR1 SGHVS and CDR2 FNYEAQ. The CDR3 has 15 residues. The ends lost 5 bases at V and 5 bases at J; junction bases unmatched: 6. CDR3: CASSTRDRGPETQYF. The CDR3 DNA follows: TGTGCCAGCAGCACCCGGGACAGGGGGCCGGAGACCCAGTACTTC. Drawing the rest from reference TRBV7-6 and TRBJ2-5, the complete variable domain is GAGVSQSPRYKVTKRGQDVALRCDPISGHVSLYWYRQALGQGPEFLTYFNYEAQQDKSGLPNDRFSAERPEGSISTLTIQRTEQRDSAMYRCASSTRDRGPETQYFGPGTRLLVL.

J is TRBJ1-5 and V is TRBV2; D is possibly TRBD1 (5 bases). CDR3 length: 15 residues. V shed 3 bases and J shed 6 bases, with 15 bases lying between them. Germline V gene lookup returns CDR1 SNHLY and CDR2 FYNNEI. CDR3 loop: CASSETLGAGQPQHF. Here the CDR3 DNA reads TGTGCCAGCAGTGAGACTTTAGGGGCAGGTCAGCCCCAGCATTTT.

The CDR3 DNA reads as TGTGCCAGCAGCGCCCCGGGACAGGGGCCCTCCGGCTACACCTTC. It is translated as CASSAPGQGPSGYTF. This rearrangement joins TRBV11-1 to TRBJ1-2, with 10 bases that match TRBD1. Losses at the gene ends were 5 bases for V and 8 bases for J; bases not matched to a gene: 11. The CDR3 consists of 15 residues. Looked up from germline, CDR1 is SGHAT and CDR2 is FQDESV (reference sequence).